This T cell receptor (beta chain) was captured by sequencing in a study of blood T cell repertoires in COVID-19. Whole-study context: Collection of acute and convalescent COVID-19 samples took place in the United States, Italy and Spain.

The method was immunoSEQ multiplex PCR; TCRdb's version includes in-frame clones alone and lacks a portion of them. In the table there are about 320,000 clones, roughly 85% of which are singletons. Allocation to cohorts depended on clinical history reported by the participants. Up to 2 weeks before entering the study, exposed participants had met a COVID-19 case. Sequencing was performed on PBMCs or T cells enriched from blood (not recorded which). The TCR originated in a woman between 25 and 40 years old who had been exposed to COVID-19.

The chain's CDR3 is CASSADRDTQYF. CDR3 coding DNA: TGTGCCAGCAGCGCTGACAGGGATACGCAGTATTTT. The chain recombines TRBV9 with TRBJ2-3; D is possibly TRBD1 (6 bases). With 3 bases removed from V and 6 bases from J, the gap between germline ends came to 8 bases. Germline V gene data show CDR1 as SGDLS and CDR2 as YYNGEE. The CDR3 totals 12 residues. The whole variable domain, filled in from reference TRBV9 and TRBJ2-3, reads DSGVTQTPKHLITATGQRVTLRCSPRSGDLSVYWYQQSLDQGLQFLIQYYNGEERAKGNILERFSAQQFPDLHSELNLSSLELGDSALYFCASSADRDTQYFGPGTRLTVL.